The source of this T cell receptor (beta chain) is a study of blood T cell repertoires in COVID-19. Study as a whole: The origin of the acute and convalescent COVID-19 samples was the United States, Italy and Spain. The analysed material was cDNA or gDNA that came from T cells, B-cell-depleted T cells, or PBMCs.

The V and J ends lost 11 bases and 5 bases respectively, with 18 bases between them. CDR1 is MNHEY and CDR2 is SVGAGI in the germline V gene. This CDR3 is 13 amino acids long. Authors' data handling: Scientists estimated how many nucleated cells there were by amplifying reference gene primers. Repertoires were generated with immunoSEQ multiplex PCR, while TCRdb's copy carries only in-frame clones and drops some. That table is the source of V, J and clone size, and D and trimming were worked out from the DNA. Seen here are approximately 130,000 clones, more than 80% observed once, and the top ten hold 4.3%.

This sequence was found in a human donor in a cohort sampled during active COVID-19. Sequenced sample: peripheral blood. The chain links TRBV6-5 to TRBJ1-1, with D perhaps TRBD1 (5 bases). CDR3 sequence reads: CAYGPKGKTEAFF. CDR3 DNA sequence: TGTGCCTACGGACCGAAGGGGAAGACTGAAGCTTTCTTT.